The 3 T cell receptor beta chains given below trace back to one sample, sequenced in a study of Graves' ophthalmopathy and Graves' hyperthyroidism. RNA transcripts were the template, and TCR beta CDR3 regions were amplified from them. HTBI primers served in a first-round RT-PCR, which a second-round multiplex PCR followed. TCRdb independently ran MiXCR on the multiplex PCR reads; one entry per CDR3 protein. The sample shows over a million distinct CDR3 sequences, about two fifths of them seen only once. Sequencing used peripheral blood or thyroid tissue (not recorded which). The receptors derive from an adult man with Graves' hyperthyroidism.

This clonotype has at least ten counts. The chain is built from TRBV15 and TRBJ2-5; D is undetermined. V lost 2 bases, J lost 5 bases, and 12 bases lay in between. CDR1 is LNHNV and CDR2 is YYDKDF in the germline V gene (reference sequence). CDR3 length: 14 residues. The CDR3 nucleotides read TGTGCCACCAGCAGACGGGTAATGTTGGAGACCCAGTACTTC. Residues: CATSRRVMLETQYF.

The chain recombines TRBV5-4 with TRBJ2-7, with 7 bases lining up with TRBD2. The CDR3 runs to 16 residues. After removal of 2 bases from V and 5 bases from J, the junction contained 13 bases not matched to a gene. Germline loops: CDR1 SGHNT, CDR2 YYREEE (reference sequence). CDR3 bases: TGTGCCAGCAGCTTCTTACCGCGGGAGAAACCGGACGAGCAGTACTTC. Translated: CASSFLPREKPDEQYF.

The count of this clonotype is one. The chain couples TRBV20-1 to TRBJ2-5; D is possibly TRBD2 (6 bases). V lost 3 bases to trimming and J lost 5 bases, with 10 bases between them. Germline V lookup: CDR1 DFQATT, CDR2 SNEGSKA (reference sequence). CDR3 size: 12 residues. CDR3 nucleotides: TGCAGTGCTAGCGGGAGTGATGAGACCCAGTACTTC. This sequence encodes CSASGSDETQYF.